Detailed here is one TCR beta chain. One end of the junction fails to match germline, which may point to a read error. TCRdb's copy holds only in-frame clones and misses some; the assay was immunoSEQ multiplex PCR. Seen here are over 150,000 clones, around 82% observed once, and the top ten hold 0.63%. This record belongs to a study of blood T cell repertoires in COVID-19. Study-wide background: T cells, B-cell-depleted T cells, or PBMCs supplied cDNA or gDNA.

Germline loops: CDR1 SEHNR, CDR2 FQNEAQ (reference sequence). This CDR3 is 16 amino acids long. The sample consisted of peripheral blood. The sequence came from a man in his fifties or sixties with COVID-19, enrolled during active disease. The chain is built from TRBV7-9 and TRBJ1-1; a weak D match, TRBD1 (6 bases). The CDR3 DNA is TGTGCCAGCAGCTTAGCTGGACAGATTATGAACTCTGAAGCTTTCTTT. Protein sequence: CASSLAGQIMNSEAFF.